This section outlines one TCR beta chain sequence together with its context. Germline-derived CDR1 and CDR2 are WSHSY and SAAADI. J lost 4 bases, V lost 6 bases, and 9 bases had no gene match. The CDR3 contains 15 residues. These data belong to a study of blood T cell repertoires in COVID-19. Study-wide context: Samples came from the United States, Italy and Spain, spanning acute and convalescent COVID-19.

Using immunoSEQ multiplex PCR, the repertoire was profiled, and TCRdb retains in-frame clones only, with some absent. This sample has under 250,000 clones; over 75% occur once, and the top ten carry over 7.5%. Input material: PBMCs or T cells enriched from blood (not recorded which). This TCR was recovered from a woman aged 50 to 60 with acute COVID-19. The genes are TRBV10-2 and TRBJ1-5, with 7 nucleotides matching TRBD1. The CDR3, as DNA: TGCGCCAGCAGCCCAGGGGGTGAGGGAAATCAGCCCCAGCATTTT. Its protein product is CASSPGGEGNQPQHF.